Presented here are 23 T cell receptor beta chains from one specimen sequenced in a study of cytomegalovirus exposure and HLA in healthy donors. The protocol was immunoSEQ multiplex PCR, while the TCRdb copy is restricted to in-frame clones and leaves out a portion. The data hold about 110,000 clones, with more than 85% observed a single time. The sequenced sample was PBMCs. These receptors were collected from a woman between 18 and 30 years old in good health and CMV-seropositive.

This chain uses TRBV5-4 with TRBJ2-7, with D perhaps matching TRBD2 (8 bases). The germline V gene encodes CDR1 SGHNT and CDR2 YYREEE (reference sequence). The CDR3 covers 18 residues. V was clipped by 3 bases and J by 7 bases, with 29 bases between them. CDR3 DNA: TGTGCCAGCAGCTCGACAGGGCTCCGGAGAGCGGGAGTTCGGGAGCAGTACTTC. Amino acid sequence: CASSSTGLRRAGVREQYF.

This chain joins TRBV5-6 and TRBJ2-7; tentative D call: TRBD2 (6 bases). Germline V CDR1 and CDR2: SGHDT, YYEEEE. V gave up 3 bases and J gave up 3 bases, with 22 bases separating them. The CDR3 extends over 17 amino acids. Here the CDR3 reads CASSSRVGRREYYEQYF. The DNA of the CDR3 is TGTGCCAGCAGCTCTCGGGTAGGGCGGAGGGAGTACTACGAGCAGTACTTC.

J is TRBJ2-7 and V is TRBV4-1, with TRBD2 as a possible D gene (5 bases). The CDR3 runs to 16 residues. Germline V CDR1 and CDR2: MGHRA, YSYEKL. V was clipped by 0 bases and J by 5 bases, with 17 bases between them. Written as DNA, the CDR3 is TGCGCCAGCAGCCAAGAGGATCTTGCGGACTCACACGAGCAGTACTTC. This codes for CASSQEDLADSHEQYF.

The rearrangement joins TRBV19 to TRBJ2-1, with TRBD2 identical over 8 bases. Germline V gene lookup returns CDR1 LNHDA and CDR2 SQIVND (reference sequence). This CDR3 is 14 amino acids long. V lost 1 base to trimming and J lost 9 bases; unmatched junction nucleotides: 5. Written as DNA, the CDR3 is TGTGCCAGTAGTATAGCGGGAGGGCCGGTTGAGCAGTTCTTC. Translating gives CASSIAGGPVEQFF.

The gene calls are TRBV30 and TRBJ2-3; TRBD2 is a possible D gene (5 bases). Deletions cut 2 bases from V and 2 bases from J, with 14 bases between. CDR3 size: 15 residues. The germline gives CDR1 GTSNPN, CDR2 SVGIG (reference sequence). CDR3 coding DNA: TGTGCCTGGAGTCTGGGAGACGGCCCCACAGATACGCAGTATTTT. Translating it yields CAWSLGDGPTDTQYF.

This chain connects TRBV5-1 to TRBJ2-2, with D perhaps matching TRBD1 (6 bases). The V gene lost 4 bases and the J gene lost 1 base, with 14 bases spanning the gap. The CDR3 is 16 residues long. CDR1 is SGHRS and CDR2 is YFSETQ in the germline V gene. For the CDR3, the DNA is TGCGCCAGCAGCGCCGCCGGGACAATGAACACCGGGGAGCTGTTTTTT. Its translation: CASSAAGTMNTGELFF.

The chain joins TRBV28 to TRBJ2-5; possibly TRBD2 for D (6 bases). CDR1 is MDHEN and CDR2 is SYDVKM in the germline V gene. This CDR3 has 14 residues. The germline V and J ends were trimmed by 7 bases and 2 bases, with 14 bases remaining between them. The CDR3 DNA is TGTGCCAGCACTGGCGGGGCCGAGCAAGAGACCCAGTACTTC. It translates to CASTGGAEQETQYF. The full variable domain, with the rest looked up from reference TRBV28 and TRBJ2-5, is DVKVTQSSRYLVKRTGEKVFLECVQDMDHENMFWYRQDPGLGLRLIYFSYDVKMKEKGDIPEGYSVSREKKERFSLILESASTNQTSMYLCASTGGAEQETQYFGPGTRLLVL.

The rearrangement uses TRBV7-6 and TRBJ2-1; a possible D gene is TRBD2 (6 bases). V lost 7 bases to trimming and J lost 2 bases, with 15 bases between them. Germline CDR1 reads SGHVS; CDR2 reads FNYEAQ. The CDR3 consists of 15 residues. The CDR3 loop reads CASIPGREAYNEQFF. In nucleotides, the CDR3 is TGTGCCAGCATCCCGGGGCGGGAAGCCTACAATGAGCAGTTCTTC.

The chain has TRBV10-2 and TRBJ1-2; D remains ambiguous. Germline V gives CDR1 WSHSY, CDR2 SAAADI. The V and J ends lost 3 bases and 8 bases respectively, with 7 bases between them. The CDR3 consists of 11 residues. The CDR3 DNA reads TGCGCCAGCAGTGATTTTGAGGGCTACACCTTC. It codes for CASSDFEGYTF.

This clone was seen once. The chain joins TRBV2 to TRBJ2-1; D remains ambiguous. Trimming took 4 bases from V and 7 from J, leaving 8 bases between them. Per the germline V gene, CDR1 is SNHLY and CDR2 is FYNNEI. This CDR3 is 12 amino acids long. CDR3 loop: CASSADSNEQFF. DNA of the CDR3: TGTGCCAGCAGTGCAGACTCGAATGAGCAGTTCTTC.

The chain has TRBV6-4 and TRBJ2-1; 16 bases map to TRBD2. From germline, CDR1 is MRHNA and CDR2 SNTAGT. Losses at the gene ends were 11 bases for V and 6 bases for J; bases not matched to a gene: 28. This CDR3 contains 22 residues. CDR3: CACSGSGTSGGGFGSSGNEQFF. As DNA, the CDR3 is TGTGCCTGTAGTGGCTCCGGGACTAGCGGGGGGGGTTTTGGATCTTCTGGCAATGAGCAGTTCTTC.

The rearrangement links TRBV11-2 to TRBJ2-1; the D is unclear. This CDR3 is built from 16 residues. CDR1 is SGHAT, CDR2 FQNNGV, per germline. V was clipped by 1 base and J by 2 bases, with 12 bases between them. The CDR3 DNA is TGTGCCAGCAGCTTAGTAGGCCAGGCACCCTACAATGAGCAGTTCTTC. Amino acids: CASSLVGQAPYNEQFF.

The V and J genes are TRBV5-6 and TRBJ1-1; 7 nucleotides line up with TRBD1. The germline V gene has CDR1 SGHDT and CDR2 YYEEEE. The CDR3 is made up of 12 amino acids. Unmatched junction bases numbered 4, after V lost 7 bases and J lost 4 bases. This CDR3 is CASGTVGTEAFF. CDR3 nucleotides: TGTGCCAGCGGGACAGTTGGCACTGAAGCTTTCTTT.

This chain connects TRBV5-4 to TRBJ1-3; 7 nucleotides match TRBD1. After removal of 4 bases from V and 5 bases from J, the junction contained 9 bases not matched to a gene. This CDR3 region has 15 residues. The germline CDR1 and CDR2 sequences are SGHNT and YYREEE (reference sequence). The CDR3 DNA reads TGTGCCAGCAGCACCACCGACAGGGTGCGAAACACCATATATTTT. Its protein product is CASSTTDRVRNTIYF. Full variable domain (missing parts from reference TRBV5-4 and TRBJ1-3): ETGVTQSPTHLIKTRGQQVTLRCSSQSGHNTVSWYQQALGQGPQFIFQYYREEENGRGNFPPRFSGLQFPNYSSELNVNALELDDSALYLCASSTTDRVRNTIYFGEGSWLTVV.

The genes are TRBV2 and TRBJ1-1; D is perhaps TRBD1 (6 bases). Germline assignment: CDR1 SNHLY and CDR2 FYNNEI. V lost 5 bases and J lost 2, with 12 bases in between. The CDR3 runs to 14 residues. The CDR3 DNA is TGTGCCAGCAGTCCCCGACAGGTAAACACTGAAGCTTTCTTT. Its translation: CASSPRQVNTEAFF.

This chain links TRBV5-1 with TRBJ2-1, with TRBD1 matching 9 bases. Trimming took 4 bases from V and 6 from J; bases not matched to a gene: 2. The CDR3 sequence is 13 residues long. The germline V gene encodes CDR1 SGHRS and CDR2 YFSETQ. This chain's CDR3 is CASSRDRVNEQFF. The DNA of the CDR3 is TGCGCCAGCAGCCGGGACAGGGTCAATGAGCAGTTCTTC.

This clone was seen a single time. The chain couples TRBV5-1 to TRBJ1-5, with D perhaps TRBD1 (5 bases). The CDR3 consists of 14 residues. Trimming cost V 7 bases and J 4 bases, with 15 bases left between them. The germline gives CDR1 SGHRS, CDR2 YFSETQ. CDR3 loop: CASRQGLANQPQHF. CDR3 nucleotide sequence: TGCGCCAGCCGGCAGGGCCTGGCAAATCAGCCCCAGCATTTT.

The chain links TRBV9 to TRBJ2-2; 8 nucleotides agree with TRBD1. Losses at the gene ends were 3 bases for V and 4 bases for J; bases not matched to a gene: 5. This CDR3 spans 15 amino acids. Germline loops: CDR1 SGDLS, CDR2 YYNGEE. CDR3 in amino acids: CASSGQGAGTGELFF. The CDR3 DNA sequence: TGTGCCAGCAGCGGGCAGGGGGCGGGCACCGGGGAGCTGTTTTTT.

The CDR3 reads CASSSTGNYGYTF. The CDR3 region has the DNA TGTGCCAGCAGCTCCACAGGGAACTATGGCTACACCTTC. The V call is TRBV7-2, the J call TRBJ1-2; a possible D gene is TRBD1 (6 bases). This CDR3 has 13 amino acids. V dropped 4 bases and J dropped 2 bases, with 8 bases sitting between them. Per the germline V gene, CDR1 is SGHTA and CDR2 is FQGNSA.

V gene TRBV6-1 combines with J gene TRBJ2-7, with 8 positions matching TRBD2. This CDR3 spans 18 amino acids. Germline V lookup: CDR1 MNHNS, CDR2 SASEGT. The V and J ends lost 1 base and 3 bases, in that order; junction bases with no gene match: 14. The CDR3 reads CASSEVAGGAQRGYEQYF. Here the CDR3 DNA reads TGTGCCAGCAGTGAAGTGGCGGGAGGCGCTCAGAGGGGCTACGAGCAGTACTTC.

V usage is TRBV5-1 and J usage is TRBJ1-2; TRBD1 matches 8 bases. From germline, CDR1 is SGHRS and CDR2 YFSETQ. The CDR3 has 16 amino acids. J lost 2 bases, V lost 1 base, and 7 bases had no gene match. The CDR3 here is CASSLWTGLGNYGYTF. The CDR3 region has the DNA TGCGCCAGCAGCTTGTGGACAGGGTTAGGGAACTATGGCTACACCTTC.

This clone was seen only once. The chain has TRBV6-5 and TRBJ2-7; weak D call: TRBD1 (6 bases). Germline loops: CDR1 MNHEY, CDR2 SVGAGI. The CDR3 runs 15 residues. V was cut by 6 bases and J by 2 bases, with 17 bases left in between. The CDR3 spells CASRKSQGPTYEQYF. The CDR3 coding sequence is TGTGCCAGCAGAAAATCCCAGGGGCCTACCTACGAGCAGTACTTC.

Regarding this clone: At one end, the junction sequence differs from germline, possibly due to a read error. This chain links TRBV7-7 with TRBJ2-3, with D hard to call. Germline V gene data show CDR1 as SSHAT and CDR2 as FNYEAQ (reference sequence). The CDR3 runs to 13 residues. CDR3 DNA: TGTGCTAGCAGTCCCGTTTCTTCGGATACGCAGTATTTT. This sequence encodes CASSPVSSDTQYF.